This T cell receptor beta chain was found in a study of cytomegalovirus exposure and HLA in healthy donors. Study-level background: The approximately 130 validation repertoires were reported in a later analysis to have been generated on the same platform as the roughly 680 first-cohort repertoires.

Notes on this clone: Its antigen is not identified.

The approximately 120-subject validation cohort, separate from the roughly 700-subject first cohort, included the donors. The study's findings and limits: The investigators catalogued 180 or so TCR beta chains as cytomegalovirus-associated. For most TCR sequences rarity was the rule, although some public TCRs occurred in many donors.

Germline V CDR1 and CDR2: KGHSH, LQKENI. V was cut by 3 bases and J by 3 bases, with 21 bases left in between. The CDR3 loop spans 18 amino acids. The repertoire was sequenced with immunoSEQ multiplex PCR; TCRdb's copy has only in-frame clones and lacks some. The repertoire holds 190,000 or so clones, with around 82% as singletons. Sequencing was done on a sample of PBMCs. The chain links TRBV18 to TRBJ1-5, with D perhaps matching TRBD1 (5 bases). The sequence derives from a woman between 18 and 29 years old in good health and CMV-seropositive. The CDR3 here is CASSPGPGNYHTNQPQHF. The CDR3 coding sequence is TGTGCCAGCTCACCGGGTCCAGGGAACTACCACACCAATCAGCCCCAGCATTTT.